This T cell receptor beta chain stems from a study of regulatory T cells in long-lasting Graves disease. Trimming removed 5 bases from V and 3 bases from J, with 11 bases in between. Germline CDR1 reads SNHLY; CDR2 reads FYNNEI. The CDR3 has 13 amino acids. Construction of TCR beta libraries relied on iRepertoire HTBI primers and on Arm-PCR targeting CDR3 regions. TCRdb re-derived calls from the multiplex PCR reads in MiXCR, one entry per CDR3 protein. The sample lists 600,000 to 850,000 distinct CDR3 sequences, approximately 29% occurring once. The time point was: persistent/refractory GD, antithyroid drugs over 5 years with positive TRAb. PBMCs provided the RNA from which the TCR library was made. Overall study results and limits: Persistent cases favored TRBV28, TRBJ1-2 and TRBJ2-5. Persistent Graves' patients showed a TCR diversity that was lower than that of newly diagnosed ones. The number of shared public clonotypes was higher in persistent patients (under 3,000) than new patients (approximately 1,000).

Note on this clonotype: Its antigen is currently unknown.

This sequence joins TRBV2 and TRBJ2-7; unclear D gene. This receptor was obtained from a female donor with Graves disease. The sample here was peripheral blood mononuclear cells (PBMCs), taken when the disease was refractory, from a patient treated with antithyroid drugs. CDR3 DNA sequence: TGTGCCAGCAGTCGAGACCTGGGCTACGAGCAGTACTTC. It codes for CASSRDLGYEQYF.